Listed below are T cell receptor beta chains from one sample, sequenced in a study of cytomegalovirus exposure and HLA in healthy donors. TCRdb's table, derived via immunoSEQ multiplex PCR, lists solely in-frame clones and lacks some. The sample has 100,000 to 150,000 clones, over 70% seen once; the top ten hold 2.9%. The sample was PBMCs. These receptors all come from a woman in her thirties or forties in good health and CMV-seropositive. CDR3s include the opening cysteine and the closing phenylalanine or tryptophan. A D gene is named only where the DNA matches it firmly. Size values are once, few and many counts, or a class for expanded clones, and some rows have none.

J gene	D gene	clone size	V gene	CDR3 protein	CDR3 DNA
TRBJ1-6	NA	few	TRBV5-4	CASTLDAGGNNSPLHF	TGTGCCAGCACCTTGGACGCGGGGGGGAATAACTCACCCCTCCACTTT
TRBJ1-2	TRBD1	NA	TRBV7-3	CASSETGASGYTF	TGTGCCAGCAGCGAGACAGGGGCGAGTGGCTACACCTTC
TRBJ2-7	NA	NA	TRBV18	CASSPPGDGEQYF	TGTGCCAGCTCACCCCCAGGGGATGGCGAGCAGTACTTC
TRBJ2-5	TRBD2	NA	TRBV5-1	CASRETAGAQKTQYF	TGCGCCAGCAGAGAAACGGCGGGAGCCCAAAAGACCCAGTACTTC
TRBJ2-3	NA	NA	TRBV28	CASSLDSSSTDTQYF	TGTGCCAGCAGCCTGGACAGTTCTAGCACAGATACGCAGTATTTT
TRBJ1-1	NA	NA	TRBV28	CASSTSENTEAFF	TGTGCCAGCAGTACCTCAGAGAACACTGAAGCTTTCTTT
TRBJ1-1	TRBD1	few	TRBV7-3	CASSGSTGNAFF	TGTGCCAGCAGCGGGTCGACAGGGAACGCTTTCTTT
TRBJ1-2	NA	NA	TRBV27	CASSLAGGANYGYTF	TGTGCCAGCAGTTTGGCGGGGGGGGCTAACTATGGCTACACCTTC
TRBJ1-2	NA	NA	TRBV6-5	CASSYIQGFNYGYTF	TGTGCCAGCAGTTACATACAGGGTTTTAACTATGGCTACACCTTC
TRBJ2-7	NA	once	TRBV11-1	CASSLTLSSYEQYF	TGTGCCAGCAGCTTAACCCTAAGCTCCTACGAGCAGTACTTC
TRBJ1-5	TRBD1	NA	TRBV2	CASSEGTGRPQHF	TGTGCCAGCAGTGAGGGGACAGGGCGGCCCCAGCATTTT
TRBJ2-7	NA	few	TRBV14	CASSQVREQYF	TGTGCCAGCAGCCAAGTCCGCGAGCAGTACTTC
TRBJ1-3	NA	NA	TRBV30	CAWGTGNTIYF	TGTGCCTGGGGCACTGGAAACACCATATATTTT
TRBJ2-5	NA	NA	TRBV6-6	CASSKQETQYF	TGTGCCAGCAGCAAACAAGAGACCCAGTACTTC
TRBJ1-4	NA	NA	TRBV6-5	CASSLDWATNEKLFF	TGTGCCAGCAGTCTGGACTGGGCAACTAATGAAAAACTGTTTTTT
TRBJ1-2	TRBD1	NA	TRBV7-9	CASSSPSDRVYGYTF	TGTGCCAGCAGCTCCCCATCTGACAGGGTCTACGGCTACACCTTC
TRBJ2-5	NA	NA	TRBV7-2	CASSFQGQETQYF	TGTGCCAGCAGCTTCCAGGGACAAGAGACCCAGTACTTC
TRBJ1-4	NA	few	TRBV28	CASSPSGESTNEKLFF	TGTGCCAGCAGTCCATCCGGGGAGTCGACTAATGAAAAACTGTTTTTT
TRBJ1-5	TRBD1	NA	TRBV25-1	CASSEPGGRPQHF	TGTGCCAGCAGTGAGCCAGGGGGCCGGCCCCAGCATTTT
TRBJ2-5	NA	NA	TRBV6-1	CASSALGVGETQYF	TGTGCCAGCAGTGCTTTGGGAGTGGGAGAGACCCAGTACTTC
TRBJ1-2	NA	NA	TRBV12-5	CASGLALNNYGYTF	TGTGCTAGTGGTTTGGCACTTAATAACTATGGCTACACCTTC
TRBJ2-1	NA	NA	TRBV10-3	CAIGPSASSYNEQFF	TGTGCAATCGGGCCTAGCGCTAGCTCCTACAATGAGCAGTTCTTC
TRBJ2-3	TRBD1	NA	TRBV30	CAWSVRQGAQYF	TGTGCCTGGAGTGTACGACAGGGAGCGCAGTATTTT
TRBJ2-1	TRBD2	NA	TRBV9	CASSGPMWGRAGEQFF	TGTGCCAGCAGCGGCCCCATGTGGGGGAGGGCCGGTGAGCAGTTCTTC
TRBJ2-4	TRBD1	NA	TRBV5-1	CASSFDGVSRGRDF	TGCGCCAGCAGCTTCGACGGCGTTTCCAGGGGGCGCGACTTC
TRBJ1-1	TRBD1	NA	TRBV30	CAWSVGQGVTEAFF	TGTGCCTGGAGTGTGGGACAGGGGGTCACTGAAGCTTTCTTT
TRBJ1-3	NA	NA	TRBV30	CAWSHSGNTIYF	TGTGCCTGGAGCCACTCTGGAAACACCATATATTTT
TRBJ2-1	TRBD1	few	TRBV5-4	CASSLGDRAYNEQFF	TGTGCCAGCAGCTTGGGGGACAGGGCCTACAATGAGCAGTTCTTC
TRBJ1-1	NA	NA	TRBV9	CASSVGGAGLGTMNTEAFF	TGTGCCAGCAGCGTAGGCGGGGCAGGCCTAGGTACTATGAACACTGAAGCTTTCTTT
TRBJ1-4	TRBD1	NA	TRBV7-2	CASSPRQGAVTNEKLFF	TGTGCCAGCAGCCCACGGCAGGGGGCAGTGACTAATGAAAAACTGTTTTTT
TRBJ1-1	NA	NA	TRBV6-6	CASSPSYTEAFF	TGTGCCAGCAGTCCCTCTTACACTGAAGCTTTCTTT
TRBJ1-1	NA	many	TRBV30	CAWTQEMNTEAFF	TGTGCCTGGACACAGGAGATGAACACTGAAGCTTTCTTT
TRBJ2-7	NA	NA	TRBV27	CASSFDRQSYEQYF	TGTGCCAGCAGTTTTGACAGGCAGTCCTACGAGCAGTACTTC
TRBJ2-1	TRBD1	NA	TRBV6-4	CASKRDRGDNEQFF	TGTGCCAGCAAAAGGGACAGGGGTGACAATGAGCAGTTCTTC
TRBJ1-3	NA	NA	TRBV5-6	CASSLTGSGNTIYF	TGTGCCAGCAGCTTGACAGGGTCTGGAAACACCATATATTTT
TRBJ1-3	TRBD1	NA	TRBV27	CASSPDLDRGQKGNTIYF	TGTGCCAGCAGTCCTGACTTGGACAGGGGGCAGAAAGGAAACACCATATATTTT
TRBJ1-2	TRBD1	once	TRBV5-1	CASKSDRLNYGYTF	TGCGCCAGCAAATCGGACAGGTTGAACTATGGCTACACCTTC
TRBJ2-2	NA	NA	TRBV2	CASSESVGELFF	TGTGCCAGCAGTGAAAGCGTCGGGGAGCTGTTTTTT
TRBJ1-4	NA	NA	TRBV21-1	CASNLYYFLEKLFF	TGTGCCAGCAATCTATACTATTTCCTTGAAAAACTGTTTTTT
TRBJ2-2	NA	NA	TRBV19	CASSVNNFWPGELFF	TGTGCCAGTAGCGTTAACAATTTCTGGCCCGGGGAGCTGTTTTTT
TRBJ1-6	NA	NA	TRBV7-3	CASSPVAQGSPLHF	TGTGCCAGCAGCCCCGTCGCACAGGGCTCACCCCTCCACTTT
TRBJ2-6	NA	NA	TRBV4-3	CASSQDQGTGANVLTF	TGCGCCAGCAGCCAAGATCAGGGAACCGGGGCCAACGTCCTGACTTTC
TRBJ1-1	TRBD1	few	TRBV6-5	CASSYPGQVTTEAFF	TGTGCCAGCAGTTACCCCGGACAGGTTACCACTGAAGCTTTCTTT
TRBJ2-1	NA	NA	TRBV29-1	CSGGDQNNEQFF	TGCAGCGGGGGGGACCAAAACAATGAGCAGTTCTTC
TRBJ1-1	NA	NA	TRBV19	CASSINSYTEAFF	TGTGCCAGTAGTATAAACAGTTACACTGAAGCTTTCTTT
TRBJ2-1	TRBD2	NA	TRBV9	CASSVELGLAGAGNEQFF	TGTGCCAGCAGCGTTGAGCTCGGACTAGCGGGAGCGGGCAATGAGCAGTTCTTC